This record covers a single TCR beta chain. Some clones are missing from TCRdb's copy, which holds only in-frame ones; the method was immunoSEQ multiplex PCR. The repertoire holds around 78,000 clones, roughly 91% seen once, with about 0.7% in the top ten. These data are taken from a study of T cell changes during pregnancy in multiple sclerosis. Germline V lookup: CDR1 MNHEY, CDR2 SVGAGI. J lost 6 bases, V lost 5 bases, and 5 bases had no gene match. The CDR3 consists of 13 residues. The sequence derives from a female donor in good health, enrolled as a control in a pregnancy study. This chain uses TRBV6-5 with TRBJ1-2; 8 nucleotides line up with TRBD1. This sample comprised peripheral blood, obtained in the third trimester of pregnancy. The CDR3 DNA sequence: TGTGCCAGCAGTGCGGACAGGGTGAATGGCTACACCTTC. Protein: CASSADRVNGYTF.